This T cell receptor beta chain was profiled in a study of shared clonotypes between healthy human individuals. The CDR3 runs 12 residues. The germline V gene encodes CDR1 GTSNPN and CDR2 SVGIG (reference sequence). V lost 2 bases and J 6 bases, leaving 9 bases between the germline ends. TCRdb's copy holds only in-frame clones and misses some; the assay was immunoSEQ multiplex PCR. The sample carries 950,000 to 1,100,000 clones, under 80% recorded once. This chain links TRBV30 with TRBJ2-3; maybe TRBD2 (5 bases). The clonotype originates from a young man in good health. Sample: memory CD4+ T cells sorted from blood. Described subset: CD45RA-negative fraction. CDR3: CAWSPLGDTQYF. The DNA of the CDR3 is TGTGCCTGGAGTCCACTAGGGGATACGCAGTATTTT. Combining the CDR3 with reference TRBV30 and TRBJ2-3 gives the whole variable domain SQTIHQWPATLVQPVGSPLSLECTVEGTSNPNLYWYRQAAGRGLQLLFYSVGIGQISSEVPQNLSASRPQDRQFILSSKKLLLSDSGFYLCAWSPLGDTQYFGPGTRLTVL.